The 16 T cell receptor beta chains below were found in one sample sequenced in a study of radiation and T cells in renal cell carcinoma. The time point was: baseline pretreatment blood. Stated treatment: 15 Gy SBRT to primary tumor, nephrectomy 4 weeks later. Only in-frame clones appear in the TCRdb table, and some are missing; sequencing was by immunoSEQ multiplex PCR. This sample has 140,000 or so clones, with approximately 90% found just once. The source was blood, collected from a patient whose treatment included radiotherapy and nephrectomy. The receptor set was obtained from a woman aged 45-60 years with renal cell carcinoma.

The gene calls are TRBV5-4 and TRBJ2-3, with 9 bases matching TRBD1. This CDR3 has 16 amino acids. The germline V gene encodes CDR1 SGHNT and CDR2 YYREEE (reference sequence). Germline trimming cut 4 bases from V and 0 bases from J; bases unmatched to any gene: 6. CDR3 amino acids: CASSPGQGVSTDTQYF. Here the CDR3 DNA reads TGTGCCAGCAGCCCGGGACAGGGCGTAAGCACAGATACGCAGTATTTT.

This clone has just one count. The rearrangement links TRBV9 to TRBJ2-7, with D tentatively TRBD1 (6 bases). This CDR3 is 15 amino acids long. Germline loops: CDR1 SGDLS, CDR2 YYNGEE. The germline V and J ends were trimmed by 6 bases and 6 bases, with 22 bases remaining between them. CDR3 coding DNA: TGTGCCAGCACACCGGGTCTGGGGGCTTCGAGCGAGCAGTACTTC. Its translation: CASTPGLGASSEQYF.

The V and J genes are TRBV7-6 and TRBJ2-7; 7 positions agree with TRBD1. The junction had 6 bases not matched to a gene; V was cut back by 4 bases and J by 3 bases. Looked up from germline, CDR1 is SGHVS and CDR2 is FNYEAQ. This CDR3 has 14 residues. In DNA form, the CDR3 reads TGTGCCAGCAGCTATGGGACAGTGGGCTACGAGCAGTACTTC. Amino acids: CASSYGTVGYEQYF. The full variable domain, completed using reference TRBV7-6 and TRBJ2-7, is GAGVSQSPRYKVTKRGQDVALRCDPISGHVSLYWYRQALGQGPEFLTYFNYEAQQDKSGLPNDRFSAERPEGSISTLTIQRTEQRDSAMYRCASSYGTVGYEQYFGPGTRLTVT.

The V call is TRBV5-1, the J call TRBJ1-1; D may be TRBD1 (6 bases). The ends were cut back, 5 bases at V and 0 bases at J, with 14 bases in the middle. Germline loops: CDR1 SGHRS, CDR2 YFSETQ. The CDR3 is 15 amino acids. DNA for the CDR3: TGCGCCAGCAGTTCAGTACAGGGCCTGAACACTGAAGCTTTCTTT. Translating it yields CASSSVQGLNTEAFF.

The CDR3 sequence is CASSPRAGGLTYEQYF. DNA of the CDR3: TGTGCCAGCTCACCTAGAGCGGGGGGACTGACCTACGAGCAGTACTTC. V and J are TRBV18 and TRBJ2-7; 9 bases are a match to TRBD2. Unmatched junction bases numbered 8, after V lost 3 bases and J lost 2 bases. CDR1 and CDR2 from the germline V gene are KGHSH and LQKENI. The CDR3 consists of 16 residues.

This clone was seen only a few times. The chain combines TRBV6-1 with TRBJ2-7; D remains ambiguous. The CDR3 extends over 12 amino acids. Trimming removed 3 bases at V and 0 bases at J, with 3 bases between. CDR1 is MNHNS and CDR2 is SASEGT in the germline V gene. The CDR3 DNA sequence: TGTGCCAGCAGTGACGACTCCTACGAGCAGTACTTC. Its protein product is CASSDDSYEQYF.

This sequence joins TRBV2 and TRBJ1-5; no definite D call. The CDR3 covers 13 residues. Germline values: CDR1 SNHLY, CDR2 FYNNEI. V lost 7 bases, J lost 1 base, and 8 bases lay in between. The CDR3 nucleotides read TGTGCCAGCAAGCCAGGAAGCAATCAGCCCCAGCATTTT. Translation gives CASKPGSNQPQHF.

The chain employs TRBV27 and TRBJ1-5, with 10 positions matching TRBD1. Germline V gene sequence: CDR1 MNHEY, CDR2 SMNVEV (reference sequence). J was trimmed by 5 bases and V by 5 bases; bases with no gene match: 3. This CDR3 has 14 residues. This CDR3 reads CASSGQGVHQPQHF. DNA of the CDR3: TGTGCCAGCAGTGGACAGGGGGTGCATCAGCCCCAGCATTTT.

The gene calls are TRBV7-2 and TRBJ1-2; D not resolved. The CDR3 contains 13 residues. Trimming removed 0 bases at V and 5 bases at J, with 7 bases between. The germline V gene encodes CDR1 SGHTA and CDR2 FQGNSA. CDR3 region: CASSLAIAYGYTF. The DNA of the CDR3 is TGTGCCAGCAGCTTAGCAATAGCTTATGGCTACACCTTC.

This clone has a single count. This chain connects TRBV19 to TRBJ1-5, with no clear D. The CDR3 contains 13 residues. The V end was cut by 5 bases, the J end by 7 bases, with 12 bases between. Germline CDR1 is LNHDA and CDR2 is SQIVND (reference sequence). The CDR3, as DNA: TGTGCCAGTAGTTCTAGGGTTTCCCAGCCCCAGCATTTT. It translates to CASSSRVSQPQHF.

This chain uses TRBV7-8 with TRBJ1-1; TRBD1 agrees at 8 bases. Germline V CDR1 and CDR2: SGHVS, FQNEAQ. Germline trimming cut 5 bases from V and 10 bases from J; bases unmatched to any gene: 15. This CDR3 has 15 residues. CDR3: CASSQHGTGKEGAFF. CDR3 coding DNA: TGTGCCAGCAGCCAACACGGGACAGGCAAGGAGGGAGCTTTCTTT. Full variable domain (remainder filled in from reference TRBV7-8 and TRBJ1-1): GAGVSQSPRYKVAKRGQDVALRCDPISGHVSLFWYQQALGQGPEFLTYFQNEAQLDKSGLPSDRFFAERPEGSVSTLKIQRTQQEDSAVYLCASSQHGTGKEGAFFGQGTRLTVV.

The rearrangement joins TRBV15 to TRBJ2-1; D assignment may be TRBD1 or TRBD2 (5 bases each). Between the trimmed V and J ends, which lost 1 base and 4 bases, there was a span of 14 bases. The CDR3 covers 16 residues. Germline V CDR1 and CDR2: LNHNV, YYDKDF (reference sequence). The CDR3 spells CATSRGRAGLYNEQFF. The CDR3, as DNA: TGTGCCACCAGCAGAGGCAGGGCGGGCTTATACAATGAGCAGTTCTTC.

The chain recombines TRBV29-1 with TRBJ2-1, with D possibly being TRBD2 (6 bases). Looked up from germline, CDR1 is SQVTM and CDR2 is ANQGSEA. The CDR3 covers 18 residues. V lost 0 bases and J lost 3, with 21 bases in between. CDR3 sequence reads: CSVEDQGRLGGDYNEQFF. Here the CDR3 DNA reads TGCAGCGTTGAAGATCAGGGTCGCCTGGGCGGGGACTACAATGAGCAGTTCTTC.

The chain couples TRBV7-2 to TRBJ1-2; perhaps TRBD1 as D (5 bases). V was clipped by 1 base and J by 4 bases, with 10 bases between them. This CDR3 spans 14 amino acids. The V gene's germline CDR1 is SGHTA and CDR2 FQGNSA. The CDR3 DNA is TGTGCCAGCAGCTTAGAGGCAGGGTTCTATGGCTACACCTTC. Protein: CASSLEAGFYGYTF.

The CDR3 here is CSVAGNNEKLFF. CDR3 in DNA: TGCAGCGTTGCAGGGAATAATGAAAAACTGTTTTTT. This sequence joins TRBV29-1 and TRBJ1-4, with D perhaps matching TRBD1 (5 bases). Per germline, CDR1 SQVTM and CDR2 ANQGSEA. V was trimmed by 4 bases and J by 4 bases, leaving 7 bases between them. The CDR3 has 12 amino acids.

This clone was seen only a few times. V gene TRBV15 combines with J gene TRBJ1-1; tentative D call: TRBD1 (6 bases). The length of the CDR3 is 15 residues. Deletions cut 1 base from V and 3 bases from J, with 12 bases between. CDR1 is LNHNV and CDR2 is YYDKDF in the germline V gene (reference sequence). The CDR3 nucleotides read TGTGCCACCAGCAGAGGACGGGCAGGGGACACTGAAGCTTTCTTT. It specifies CATSRGRAGDTEAFF.